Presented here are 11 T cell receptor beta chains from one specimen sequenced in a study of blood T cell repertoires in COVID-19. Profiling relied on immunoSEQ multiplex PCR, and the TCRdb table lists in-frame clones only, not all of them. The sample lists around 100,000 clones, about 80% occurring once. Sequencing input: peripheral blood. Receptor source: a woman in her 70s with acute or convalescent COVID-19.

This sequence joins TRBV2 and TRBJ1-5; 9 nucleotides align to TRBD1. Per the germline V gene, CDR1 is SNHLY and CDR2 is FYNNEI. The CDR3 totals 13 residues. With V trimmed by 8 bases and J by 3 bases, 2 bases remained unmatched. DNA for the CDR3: TGTGCCAGCCGGACAGGGGCCAATCAGCCCCAGCATTTT. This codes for CASRTGANQPQHF.

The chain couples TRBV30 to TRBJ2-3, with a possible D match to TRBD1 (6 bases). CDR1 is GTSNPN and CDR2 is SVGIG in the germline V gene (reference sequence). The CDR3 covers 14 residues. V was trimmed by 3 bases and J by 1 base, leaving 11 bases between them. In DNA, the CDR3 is TGTGCCTGGAGACCGGGACAAGGCACAGATACGCAGTATTTT. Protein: CAWRPGQGTDTQYF. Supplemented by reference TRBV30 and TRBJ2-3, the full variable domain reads SQTIHQWPATLVQPVGSPLSLECTVEGTSNPNLYWYRQAAGRGLQLLFYSVGIGQISSEVPQNLSASRPQDRQFILSSKKLLLSDSGFYLCAWRPGQGTDTQYFGPGTRLTVL.

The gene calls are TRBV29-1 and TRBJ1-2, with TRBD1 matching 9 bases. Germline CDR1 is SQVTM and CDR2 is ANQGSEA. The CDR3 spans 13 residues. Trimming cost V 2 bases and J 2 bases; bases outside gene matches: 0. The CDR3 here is CSVETGGNYGYTF. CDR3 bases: TGCAGCGTTGAAACAGGGGGCAACTATGGCTACACCTTC.

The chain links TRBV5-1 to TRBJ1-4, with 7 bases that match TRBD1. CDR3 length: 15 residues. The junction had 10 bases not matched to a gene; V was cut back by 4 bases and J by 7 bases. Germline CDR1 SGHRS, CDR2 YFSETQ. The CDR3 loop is CASSNRGAVSEKLFF. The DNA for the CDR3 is TGCGCCAGCAGCAACAGGGGAGCAGTAAGTGAAAAACTGTTTTTT.

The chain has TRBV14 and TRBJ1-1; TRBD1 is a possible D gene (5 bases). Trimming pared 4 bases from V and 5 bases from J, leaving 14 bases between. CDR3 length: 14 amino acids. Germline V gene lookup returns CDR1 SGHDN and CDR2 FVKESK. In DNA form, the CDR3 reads TGTGCCAGCAGCCGGTCCAGGGCAGGGACTGAAGCTTTCTTT. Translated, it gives CASSRSRAGTEAFF.

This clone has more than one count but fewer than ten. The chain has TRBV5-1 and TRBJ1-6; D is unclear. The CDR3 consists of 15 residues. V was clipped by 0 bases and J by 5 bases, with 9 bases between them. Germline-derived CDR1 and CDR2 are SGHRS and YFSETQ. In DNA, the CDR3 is TGCGCCAGCAGCTTGGCCACAGAGAATAATTCACCCCTCCACTTT. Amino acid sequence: CASSLATENNSPLHF.

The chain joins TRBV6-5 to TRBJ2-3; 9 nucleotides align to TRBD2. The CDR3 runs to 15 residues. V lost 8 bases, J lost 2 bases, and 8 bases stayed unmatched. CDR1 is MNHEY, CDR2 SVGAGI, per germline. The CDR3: CASESVAGVTDTQYF. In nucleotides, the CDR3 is TGTGCCAGCGAGAGCGTAGCGGGGGTCACAGATACGCAGTATTTT.

CDR3 in DNA: TGCGCCAGCAGCTCCCCGGGGATGGGAAACACCATATATTTT. Translation gives CASSSPGMGNTIYF. The chain links TRBV5-1 to TRBJ1-3; no clear D. Germline V gene data show CDR1 as SGHRS and CDR2 as YFSETQ. The germline V and J ends were trimmed by 3 bases and 4 bases, with 11 bases remaining between them. CDR3 length: 14 residues.

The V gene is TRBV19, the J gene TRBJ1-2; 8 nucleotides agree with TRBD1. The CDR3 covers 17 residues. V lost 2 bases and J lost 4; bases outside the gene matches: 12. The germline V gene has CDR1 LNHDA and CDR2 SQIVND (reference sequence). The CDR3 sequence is CASSISRGQARSYGYTF. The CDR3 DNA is TGTGCCAGTAGTATAAGCCGGGGACAGGCGAGGAGCTATGGCTACACCTTC. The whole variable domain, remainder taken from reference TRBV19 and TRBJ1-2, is DGGITQSPKYLFRKEGQNVTLSCEQNLNHDAMYWYRQDPGQGLRLIYYSQIVNDFQKGDIAEGYSVSREKKESFPLTVTSAQKNPTAFYLCASSISRGQARSYGYTFGSGTRLTVV.

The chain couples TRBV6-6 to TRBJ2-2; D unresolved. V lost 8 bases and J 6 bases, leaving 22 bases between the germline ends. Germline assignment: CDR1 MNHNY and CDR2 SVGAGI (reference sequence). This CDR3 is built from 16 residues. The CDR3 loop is CASGLAVGEMAGELFF. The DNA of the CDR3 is TGTGCCAGCGGATTGGCCGTCGGAGAGATGGCCGGGGAGCTGTTTTTT.

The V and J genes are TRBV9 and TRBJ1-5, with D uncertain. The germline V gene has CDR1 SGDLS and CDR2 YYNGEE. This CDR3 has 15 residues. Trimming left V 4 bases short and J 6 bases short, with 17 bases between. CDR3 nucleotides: TGTGCCAGCAGCCCCGACGGAGGGATCGGTCAGCCCCAGCATTTT. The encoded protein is CASSPDGGIGQPQHF. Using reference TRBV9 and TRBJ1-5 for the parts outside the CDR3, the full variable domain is DSGVTQTPKHLITATGQRVTLRCSPRSGDLSVYWYQQSLDQGLQFLIQYYNGEERAKGNILERFSAQQFPDLHSELNLSSLELGDSALYFCASSPDGGIGQPQHFGDGTRLSIL.